A selection of T cell receptor beta chains follows, all from one sample in a study of metastatic and nonmetastatic thyroid tumors. TCRdb reanalyzed the PCR reads via MiXCR. The sample yields over 45,000 clones, approximately 20% seen once. The specimen was blood. All receptors derive from a male donor with papillary thyroid cancer or a benign thyroid nodule (not recorded which). Some clones in this sample may be carry-over from other donors' samples. Each CDR3 is given with its conserved first and last residue. The D gene is left open where the match is weak. Rows give clone size only sometimes, using once, few, many, or a class for an expanded clone.

j_call clone_size v_call d_call cdr3_nt cdr3_aa
TRBJ1-1 once TRBV4-1 - TGCGCCAGCAGCCCAACCCTCGCGGAGAACACTGAAGCTTTCTTT CASSPTLAENTEAFF
TRBJ2-7 - TRBV20-1 TRBD1 TGCAGTGCCAGAAACTTCGTTGGGACAGGGGCATCCTACGAGCAGTACTTC CSARNFVGTGASYEQYF
TRBJ2-7 many TRBV28 - TGTGCCAGCGGTGGGGGGCTTGACGGGACAGCCTACGAGCAGTACTTC CASGGGLDGTAYEQYF
TRBJ1-4 many TRBV29-1 - TGCAGCGTTGCAGTACGGCAGGGAAACGAAAAACTGTTTTTT CSVAVRQGNEKLFF
TRBJ2-5 many TRBV13 - TGTGCCAGCAGCTTAGAGGGTGGGGCCTACACCGGTTCACTACCCCAAGAGACCCAGTACTTC CASSLEGGAYTGSLPQETQYF
TRBJ1-2 - TRBV5-1 - TGCGCCAGCAGCTTTCGGGGAGACATCTATGGCTACACCTTC CASSFRGDIYGYTF
TRBJ2-1 - TRBV10-1 - TGCGCCAGCAGTGAGTTCCAGAACAATGAGCAGTTCTTC CASSEFQNNEQFF
TRBJ1-3 many TRBV12-3/TRBV12-4 - TGTGCCAGCAGTTTAGACATATACTCTGGAAACACCATATATTTT CASSLDIYSGNTIYF
TRBJ2-7 - TRBV7-2 - TGTGCCAGCAGCTTATACGGAAACTACGAGCAGTACTTC CASSLYGNYEQYF
TRBJ1-2 - TRBV6-1 - TGTGCCAGCACCGAGGGTCAGGGAACTAACTATGGCTACACCTTC CASTEGQGTNYGYTF
TRBJ1-2 few TRBV28 TRBD1 TGTGTCAGCAGTCCGCGTGGGGACAGGGGTTATGGCTACACCTTC CVSSPRGDRGYGYTF
TRBJ2-5 many TRBV6-1 - TGTGCCAGCAGTTCGACCCAAGAGACCCAGTACTTC CASSSTQETQYF
TRBJ2-7 many TRBV11-3 - TGTGCCAGCAGTCCCACCTCCTACGAGCAGTACTTC CASSPTSYEQYF
TRBJ2-5 many TRBV11-2 - TGTGCCAGCAGTGGGGGTGGGAGGCAAGAGACCCAGTACTTC CASSGGGRQETQYF
TRBJ2-7 many TRBV5-6 - TGTGCCAGCAGCTTGTTTGGCTACGAGCAGTACTTC CASSLFGYEQYF
TRBJ2-6 - TRBV6-2/TRBV6-3 - TGTGCCAGCAGTTACACGGAAACTGGGGCCAACGTCCTGACTTTC CASSYTETGANVLTF
TRBJ2-1 many TRBV7-6 TRBD1 TGTGCCAGCAGCTTAGGGGACAGTTCCGTCCAGTTCTTC CASSLGDSSVQFF
TRBJ2-5 many TRBV19 TRBD2 TGTGCCAGTAGTACTGGGACTAGCGGGCGAGAGACCCAGTACTTC CASSTGTSGRETQYF
TRBJ1-3 many TRBV15 TRBD1 TGTGCCACCAGCAGGGAGGGGGCCTCTGGAAACACCATATATTTT CATSREGASGNTIYF
TRBJ2-7 few TRBV6-1 TRBD2 TGTGCCAGCAGACTAGCGTCCCAATTTGGCGAGCAGTACTTC CASRLASQFGEQYF
TRBJ2-7 medium-sized TRBV5-1 - TGCGCCAGCAGCGAGGGATTGGCTACCTACGAGCAGTACTTC CASSEGLATYEQYF
TRBJ2-2 - TRBV7-9 TRBD2 TGTGCCAGCCTAGCGGGAAGGAGGACCGGGGAGCTGTTTTTT CASLAGRRTGELFF
TRBJ2-4 many TRBV5-6 - TGTGCCAGCAGCTTGGGTCCAGCCAAAAACATTCAGTACTTC CASSLGPAKNIQYF
TRBJ1-1 many TRBV12-3/TRBV12-4 - TGTGCCAGCAGTTTCCTGGAAGGAACTGAAGCTTTCTTT CASSFLEGTEAFF
TRBJ2-7 - TRBV5-1 - TGCGCCAGCAGCGAGAGACATGGGTACCTAGTGGACCCCTACGAGCAGTACTTC CASSERHGYLVDPYEQYF
TRBJ1-3 many TRBV15 TRBD1 TGTGCCACAAGCGGACAGGAAACTGGAAACACCATATATTTT CATSGQETGNTIYF
TRBJ2-4 many TRBV28 TRBD2 TGTGCCAGCAGTTTACGGGCACTAGCGGGAGTTAAAAACATTCAGTACTTC CASSLRALAGVKNIQYF
TRBJ1-6 - TRBV5-1 - TGCGCCAGCAGCCCGGGACGGCCTTATAATTCACCCCTCCACTTT CASSPGRPYNSPLHF
TRBJ2-1 - TRBV5-1 - TGCGCCAGCAGCCAGCGTGAGGGGGATGAGCAGTTCTTC CASSQREGDEQFF
TRBJ2-3 - TRBV30 TRBD2 TGTGCCATCTCTAGCGGGAGCCCCGATACGCAGTATTTT CAISSGSPDTQYF
TRBJ2-1 many TRBV18 TRBD2 TGTGCCAGCCGGGGGGGAGTTTTAACCAATGAGCAGTTCTTC CASRGGVLTNEQFF
TRBJ2-1 - TRBV20-1 TRBD2 TGCAGTGCTAGAGAACTAGCGGAGGGTTACAATGAGCAGTTCTTC CSARELAEGYNEQFF
TRBJ2-7 - TRBV18 TRBD1 TGTGCCAGCTCGGGACAGGGGAATCGCGAGCAGTACTTC CASSGQGNREQYF
TRBJ1-2 - TRBV20-1 TRBD1 TGCAGTGCTGGGGAGGGGACAGGGGGTGATGGCTACACCTTC CSAGEGTGGDGYTF
TRBJ2-1 many TRBV6-5 - TGTGCCAGCAGTTACAAGATGGGCAGGGGCCATGAGCAGTTCTTC CASSYKMGRGHEQFF
TRBJ1-1 - TRBV6-2/TRBV6-3 - TGTGCCAGCAGTTACGGGACACAATTAGCTTTCTTT CASSYGTQLAFF
TRBJ2-1 - TRBV30 - TGTGCCTGGGGTGCTTACAATGAGCAGTTCTTC CAWGAYNEQFF
TRBJ1-2 many TRBV5-6 - TGTGCCAGCATCGTGAGGGGCCGCCTCTATGGCTACACCTTC CASIVRGRLYGYTF
TRBJ1-5 many TRBV6-1 - TGTGCCAGCAGTCCCCAGGGGCCTAATAGCAATCAGCCCCAGCATTTT CASSPQGPNSNQPQHF
TRBJ1-1 many TRBV29-1 TRBD1 TGCAGCGCGGGACAGGGCGTAGGAACTGAAGCTTTCTTT CSAGQGVGTEAFF
TRBJ2-2 few TRBV20-1 - TGCAGTGCTAAGGCGGTTAACACCGGGGAGCTGTTTTTT CSAKAVNTGELFF
TRBJ2-7 - TRBV5-4 - TGTGCCAGCAGCTTGGGTACGGCCAGCTACGAGCCGTACTTC CASSLGTASYEPYF
TRBJ1-6 - TRBV4-1 - TGCGCCAGCAGCCATCCGACAGGCAGGGATTCACCCCTCCACTTT CASSHPTGRDSPLHF
TRBJ2-7 many TRBV7-3 - TGTGCCAGCAGCCGGGATGTGACGGGGGAGCAGTACTTC CASSRDVTGEQYF
TRBJ1-1 - TRBV6-1 - TGTGCCAGCAGTGAACCCGGGGACACTGAAGCTTTCTTT CASSEPGDTEAFF
TRBJ2-2 - TRBV6-4 TRBD2 TGTGCCAGTAGCGGGAGCGACACCGGGGAGCTGTTTTTT CASSGSDTGELFF
TRBJ2-1 many TRBV5-1 TRBD2 TGCGCCAGCAGCCCCGGTGATAGCGGGGTCTACAATGAGCAGTTCTTC CASSPGDSGVYNEQFF
TRBJ2-7 many TRBV7-2 - TGTGCCAGCAGCTTGGTATACGGGAACGCCTACGAGCAGTACTTC CASSLVYGNAYEQYF